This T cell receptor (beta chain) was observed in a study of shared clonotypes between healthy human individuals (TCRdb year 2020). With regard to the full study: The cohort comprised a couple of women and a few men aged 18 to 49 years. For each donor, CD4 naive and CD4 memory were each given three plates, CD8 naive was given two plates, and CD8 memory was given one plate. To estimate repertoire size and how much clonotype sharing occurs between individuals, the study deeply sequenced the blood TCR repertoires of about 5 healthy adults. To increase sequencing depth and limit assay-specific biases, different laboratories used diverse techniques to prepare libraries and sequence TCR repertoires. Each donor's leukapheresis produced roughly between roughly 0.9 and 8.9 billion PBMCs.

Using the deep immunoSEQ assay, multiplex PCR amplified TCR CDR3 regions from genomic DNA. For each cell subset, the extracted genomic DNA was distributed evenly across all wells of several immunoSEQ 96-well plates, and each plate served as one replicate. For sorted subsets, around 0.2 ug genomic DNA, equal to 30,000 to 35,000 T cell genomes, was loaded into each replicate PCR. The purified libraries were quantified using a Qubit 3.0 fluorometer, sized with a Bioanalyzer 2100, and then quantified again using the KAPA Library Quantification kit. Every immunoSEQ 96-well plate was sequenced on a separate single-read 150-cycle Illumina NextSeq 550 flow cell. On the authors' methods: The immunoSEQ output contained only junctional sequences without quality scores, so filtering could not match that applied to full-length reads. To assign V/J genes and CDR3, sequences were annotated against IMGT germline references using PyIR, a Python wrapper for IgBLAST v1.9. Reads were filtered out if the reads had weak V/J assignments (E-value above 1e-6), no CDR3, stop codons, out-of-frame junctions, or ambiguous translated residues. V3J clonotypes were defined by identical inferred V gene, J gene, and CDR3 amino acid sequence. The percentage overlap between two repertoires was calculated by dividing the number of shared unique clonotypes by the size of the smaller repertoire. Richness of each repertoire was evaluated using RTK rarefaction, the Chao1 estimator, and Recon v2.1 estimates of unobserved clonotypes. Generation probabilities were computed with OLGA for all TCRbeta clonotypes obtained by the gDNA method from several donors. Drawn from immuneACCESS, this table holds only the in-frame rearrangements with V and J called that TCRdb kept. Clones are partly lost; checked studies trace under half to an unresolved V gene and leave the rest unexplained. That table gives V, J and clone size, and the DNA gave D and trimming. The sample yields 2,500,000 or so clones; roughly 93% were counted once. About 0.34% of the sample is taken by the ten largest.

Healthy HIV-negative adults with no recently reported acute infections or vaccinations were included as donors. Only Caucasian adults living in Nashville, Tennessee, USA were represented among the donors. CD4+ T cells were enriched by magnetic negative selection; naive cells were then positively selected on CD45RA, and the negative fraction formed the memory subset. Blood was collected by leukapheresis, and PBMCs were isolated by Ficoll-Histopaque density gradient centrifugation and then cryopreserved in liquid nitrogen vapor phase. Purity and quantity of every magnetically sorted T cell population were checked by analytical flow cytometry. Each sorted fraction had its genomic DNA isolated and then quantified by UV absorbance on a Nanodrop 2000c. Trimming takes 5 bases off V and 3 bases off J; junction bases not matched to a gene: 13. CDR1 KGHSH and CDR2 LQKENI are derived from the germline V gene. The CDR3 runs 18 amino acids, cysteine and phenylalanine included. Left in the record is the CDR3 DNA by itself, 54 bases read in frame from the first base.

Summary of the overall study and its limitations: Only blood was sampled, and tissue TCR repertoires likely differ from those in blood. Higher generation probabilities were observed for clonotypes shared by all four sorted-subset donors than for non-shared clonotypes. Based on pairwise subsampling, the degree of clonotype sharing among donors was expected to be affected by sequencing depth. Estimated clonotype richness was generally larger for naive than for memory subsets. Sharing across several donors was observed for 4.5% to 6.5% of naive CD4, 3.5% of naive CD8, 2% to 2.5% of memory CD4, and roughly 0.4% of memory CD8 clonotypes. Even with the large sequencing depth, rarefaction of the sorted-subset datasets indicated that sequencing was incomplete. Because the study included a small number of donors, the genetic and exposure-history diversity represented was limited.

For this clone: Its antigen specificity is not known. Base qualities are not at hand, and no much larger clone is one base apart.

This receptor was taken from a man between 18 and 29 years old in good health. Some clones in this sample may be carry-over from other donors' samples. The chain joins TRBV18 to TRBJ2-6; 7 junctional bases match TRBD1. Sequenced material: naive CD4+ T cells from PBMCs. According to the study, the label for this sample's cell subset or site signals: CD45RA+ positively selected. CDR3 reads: CASSGPTGSAIGANVLTF. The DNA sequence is TGTGCCAGCTCAGGTCCGACAGGGAGTGCTATTGGGGCCAACGTCCTGACTTTC.